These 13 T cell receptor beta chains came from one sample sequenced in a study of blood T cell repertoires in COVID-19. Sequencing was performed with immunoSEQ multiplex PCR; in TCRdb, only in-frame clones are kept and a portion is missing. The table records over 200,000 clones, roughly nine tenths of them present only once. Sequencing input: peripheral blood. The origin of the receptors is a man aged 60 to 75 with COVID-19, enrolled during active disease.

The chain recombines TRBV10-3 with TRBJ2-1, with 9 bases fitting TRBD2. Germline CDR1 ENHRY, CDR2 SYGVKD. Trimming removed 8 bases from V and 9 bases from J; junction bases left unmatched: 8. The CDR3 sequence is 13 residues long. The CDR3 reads CAISRAGGSEQFF. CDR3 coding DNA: TGTGCCATCTCGCGAGCGGGAGGCTCTGAGCAGTTCTTC.

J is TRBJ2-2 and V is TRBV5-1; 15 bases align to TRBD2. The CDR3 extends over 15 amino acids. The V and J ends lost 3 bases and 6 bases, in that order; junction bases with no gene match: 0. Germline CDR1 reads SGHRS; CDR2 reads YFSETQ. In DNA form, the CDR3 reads TGCGCCAGCAGCTGGACTAGCGGGAGGGCCGGGGAGCTGTTTTTT. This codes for CASSWTSGRAGELFF.

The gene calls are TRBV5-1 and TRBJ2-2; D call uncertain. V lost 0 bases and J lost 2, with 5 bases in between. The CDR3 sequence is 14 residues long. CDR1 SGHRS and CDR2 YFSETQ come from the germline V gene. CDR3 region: CASSLDTNTGELFF. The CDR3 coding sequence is TGCGCCAGCAGCTTGGACACAAACACCGGGGAGCTGTTTTTT.

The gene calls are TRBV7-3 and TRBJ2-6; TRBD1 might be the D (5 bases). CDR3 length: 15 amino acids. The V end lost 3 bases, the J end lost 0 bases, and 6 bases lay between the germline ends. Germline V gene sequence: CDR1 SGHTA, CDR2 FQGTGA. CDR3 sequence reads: CASSFGHSGANVLTF. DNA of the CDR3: TGTGCCAGCAGCTTTGGACACTCTGGGGCCAACGTCCTGACTTTC.

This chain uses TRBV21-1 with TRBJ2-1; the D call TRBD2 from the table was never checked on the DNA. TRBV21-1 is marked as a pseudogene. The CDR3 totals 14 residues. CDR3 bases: TGTGCCAGCAGCAAGGTTGGAAGGAGCAATGAGCAGTTCTTC. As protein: CASSKVGRSNEQFF.

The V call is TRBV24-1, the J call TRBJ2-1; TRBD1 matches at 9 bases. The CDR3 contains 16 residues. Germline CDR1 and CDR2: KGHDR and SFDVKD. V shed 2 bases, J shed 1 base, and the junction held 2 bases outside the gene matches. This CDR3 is CATSDSGTGSYNEQFF. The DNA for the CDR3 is TGTGCCACCAGTGATTCCGGGACAGGGTCCTACAATGAGCAGTTCTTC.

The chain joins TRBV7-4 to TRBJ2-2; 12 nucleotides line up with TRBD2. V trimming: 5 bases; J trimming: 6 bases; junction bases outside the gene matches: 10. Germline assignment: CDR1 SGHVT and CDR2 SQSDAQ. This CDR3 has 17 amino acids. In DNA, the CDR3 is TGTGCCAGCAGCCCGGCCCGACTAGCGGGAGTGCCCGGGGAGCTGTTTTTT. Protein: CASSPARLAGVPGELFF.

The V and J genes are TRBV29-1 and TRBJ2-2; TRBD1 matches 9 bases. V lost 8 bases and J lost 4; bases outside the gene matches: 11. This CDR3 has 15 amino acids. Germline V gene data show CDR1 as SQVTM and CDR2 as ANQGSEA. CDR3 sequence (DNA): TGCAGCCAGGAACAGGGGGCGCAAAGCACCGGGGAGCTGTTTTTT. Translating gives CSQEQGAQSTGELFF.

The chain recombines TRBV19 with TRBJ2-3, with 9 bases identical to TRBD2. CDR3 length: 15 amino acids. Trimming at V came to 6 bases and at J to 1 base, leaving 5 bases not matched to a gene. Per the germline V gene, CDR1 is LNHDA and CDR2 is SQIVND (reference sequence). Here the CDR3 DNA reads TGTGCCAGTAGGGAGCGGGGGGCGGGCACAGATACGCAGTATTTT. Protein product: CASRERGAGTDTQYF.

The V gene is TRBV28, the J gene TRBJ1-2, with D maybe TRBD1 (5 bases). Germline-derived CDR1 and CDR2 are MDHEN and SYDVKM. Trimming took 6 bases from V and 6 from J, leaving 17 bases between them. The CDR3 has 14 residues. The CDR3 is CASRGGGRQNGYTF. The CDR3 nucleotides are TGTGCCAGCAGGGGAGGAGGGAGACAGAATGGCTACACCTTC.

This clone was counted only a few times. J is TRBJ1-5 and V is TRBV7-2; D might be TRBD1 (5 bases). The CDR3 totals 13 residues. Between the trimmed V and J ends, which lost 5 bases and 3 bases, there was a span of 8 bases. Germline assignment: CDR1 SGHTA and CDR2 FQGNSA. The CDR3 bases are TGTGCCAGCAGCGTACAGGTCAATCAGCCCCAGCATTTT. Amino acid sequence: CASSVQVNQPQHF.

The CDR3: CATSPPGLAGDEQFF. The DNA of the CDR3 is TGTGCCACCTCGCCACCGGGACTAGCGGGAGATGAGCAGTTCTTC. V and J are TRBV28 and TRBJ2-1, with 14 bases lining up with TRBD2. The CDR3 totals 15 residues. Trimming removed 10 bases from V and 8 bases from J; junction bases left unmatched: 10. Germline V CDR1 and CDR2: MDHEN, SYDVKM.

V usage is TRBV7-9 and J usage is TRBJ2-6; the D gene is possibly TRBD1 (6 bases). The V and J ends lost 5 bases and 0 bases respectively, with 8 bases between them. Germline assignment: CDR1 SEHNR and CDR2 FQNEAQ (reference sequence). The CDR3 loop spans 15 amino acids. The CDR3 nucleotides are TGTGCCAGCAGCACCAGGGGCTCTGGGGCCAACGTCCTGACTTTC. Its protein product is CASSTRGSGANVLTF.